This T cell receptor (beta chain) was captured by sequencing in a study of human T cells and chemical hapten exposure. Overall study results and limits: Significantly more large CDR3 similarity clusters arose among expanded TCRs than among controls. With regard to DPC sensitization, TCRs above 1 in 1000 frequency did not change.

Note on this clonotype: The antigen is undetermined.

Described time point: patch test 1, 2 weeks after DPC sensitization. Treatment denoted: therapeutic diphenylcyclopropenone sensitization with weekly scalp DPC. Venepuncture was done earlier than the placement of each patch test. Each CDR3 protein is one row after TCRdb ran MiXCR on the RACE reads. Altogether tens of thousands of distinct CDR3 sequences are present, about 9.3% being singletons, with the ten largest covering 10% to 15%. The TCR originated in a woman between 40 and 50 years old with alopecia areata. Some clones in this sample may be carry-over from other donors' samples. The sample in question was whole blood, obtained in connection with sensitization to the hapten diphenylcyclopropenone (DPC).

In nucleotides, the CDR3 is TGCGCCAGCAGCCAAGTTGACGGCAGGGTAGGGGAAAAACTGTTTTTT. It translates to CASSQVDGRVGEKLFF. The rearrangement uses TRBV4-1 and TRBJ1-4, with D perhaps matching TRBD1 (5 bases). V lost 1 base and J 8 bases, leaving 17 bases between the germline ends. CDR1 and CDR2 (germline): MGHRA, YSYEKL. This CDR3 region has 16 residues.